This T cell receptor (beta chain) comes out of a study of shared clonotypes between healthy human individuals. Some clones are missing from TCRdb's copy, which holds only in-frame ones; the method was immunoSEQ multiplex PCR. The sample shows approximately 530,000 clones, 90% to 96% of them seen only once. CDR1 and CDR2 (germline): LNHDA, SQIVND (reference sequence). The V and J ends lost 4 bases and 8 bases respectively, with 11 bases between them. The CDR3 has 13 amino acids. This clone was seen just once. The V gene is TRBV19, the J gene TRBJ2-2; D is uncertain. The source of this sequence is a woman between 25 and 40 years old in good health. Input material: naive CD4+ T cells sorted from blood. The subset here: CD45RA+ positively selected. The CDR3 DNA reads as TGTGCCAGTAGTAATGGGGTCGGGGGGGAGCTGTTTTTT. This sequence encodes CASSNGVGGELFF. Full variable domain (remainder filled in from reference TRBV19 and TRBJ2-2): DGGITQSPKYLFRKEGQNVTLSCEQNLNHDAMYWYRQDPGQGLRLIYYSQIVNDFQKGDIAEGYSVSREKKESFPLTVTSAQKNPTAFYLCASSNGVGGELFFGEGSRLTVL.